The rows below give T cell receptor beta chains drawn from one sample of a study of sequential checkpoint blockade in melanoma. The data were produced by immunoSEQ multiplex PCR, yet TCRdb's version contains in-frame clones alone and is incomplete. The sample includes tens of thousands of clones, 65% to 90% of them seen just once. Sequenced material: CD8+ T cells sorted from blood (inferred from file names), taken from a patient given nivolumab and ipilimumab in sequence. The origin of the receptors is a human donor with melanoma. CDR3s include the opening cysteine and the closing phenylalanine or tryptophan. Each record gives: J gene, V gene, CDR3 length, clone size, D gene, CDR3 protein, CDR3 DNA. A D gene is named only where the DNA matches it firmly. Clone sizes are given selectively: once, few, many, or a class where the clone is expanded.

TRBJ2-5,TRBV4-3,14,once,-,CASSPDREEETQYF,TGCGCCAGCAGCCCAGACAGGGAGGAAGAGACCCAGTACTTC
TRBJ2-7,TRBV4-3,16,-,TRBD1,CASSRLSGQPIYEQYF,TGCGCCAGCAGCCGCCTCTCGGGACAGCCTATCTACGAGCAGTACTTC
TRBJ2-7,TRBV5-4,14,-,TRBD1,CASSYGQGEYEQYF,TGTGCCAGCAGCTACGGACAGGGAGAGTACGAGCAGTACTTC
TRBJ1-5,TRBV2,15,-,-,CASSEVGAGTWPQHF,TGTGCCAGCAGTGAAGTGGGGGCCGGGACATGGCCCCAGCATTTT
TRBJ2-3,TRBV4-3,15,-,TRBD2,CASSQGTSVTDTQYF,TGCGCCAGCAGCCAAGGGACTAGCGTCACAGATACGCAGTATTTT
TRBJ2-3,TRBV6-6,15,-,TRBD2,CASRGGRAGADTQYF,TGTGCCAGCCGGGGCGGGAGGGCCGGTGCAGATACGCAGTATTTT
TRBJ2-2,TRBV19,15,-,-,CASSKGLPHTGELFF,TGTGCCAGTAGTAAGGGACTGCCGCACACCGGGGAGCTGTTTTTT
TRBJ2-5,TRBV18,16,-,TRBD1,CASSPLEDRIQETQYF,TGTGCCAGCTCACCTTTGGAGGACAGGATCCAAGAGACCCAGTACTTC
TRBJ2-3,TRBV28,17,-,-,CASSFRARGSSTDTQYF,TGTGCCAGCAGTTTTAGGGCAAGAGGGTCTAGCACAGATACGCAGTATTTT
TRBJ2-7,TRBV5-1,10,-,-,CASSRDEQYF,TGCGCCAGCAGCCGAGACGAGCAGTACTTC
TRBJ2-5,TRBV7-9,14,-,TRBD2,CASSSPSGVETQYF,TGTGCCAGCAGCTCACCCAGCGGGGTCGAGACCCAGTACTTC
TRBJ1-2,TRBV13,18,hyperexpanded,TRBD1,CASSLGQGLSSLTYGYTF,TGTGCCAGCAGCCTAGGACAGGGCCTAAGTAGCCTTACATATGGCTACACCTTC
TRBJ2-2,TRBV27,15,-,-,CASSPWQAWTGELFF,TGTGCCAGCAGCCCATGGCAGGCCTGGACCGGGGAGCTGTTTTTT
TRBJ2-1,TRBV6-5,14,once,-,CASSPQAYVNEQFF,TGTGCCAGCAGCCCACAGGCCTATGTCAATGAGCAGTTCTTC
TRBJ2-7,TRBV7-9,13,-,TRBD1,CASSGQGFNEQYF,TGTGCCAGCAGCGGACAGGGGTTCAACGAGCAGTACTTC
TRBJ2-3,TRBV10-3,16,few,-,CAISSIGIAETDTQYF,TGTGCCATCAGCTCCATCGGAATAGCGGAGACAGATACGCAGTATTTT
TRBJ2-3,TRBV14,15,-,-,CASSQERQDTDTQYF,TGTGCCAGCAGCCAAGAAAGACAGGACACAGATACGCAGTATTTT
TRBJ2-4,TRBV6-5,14,-,-,CASSPPLAKNIQYF,TGTGCCAGCAGTCCTCCCCTAGCCAAAAACATTCAGTACTTC
TRBJ2-5,TRBV25-1,13,-,-,CASSGGVRETQYF,TGTGCCAGCAGTGGGGGCGTGCGAGAGACCCAGTACTTC
TRBJ2-7,TRBV27,13,-,TRBD1,CASTGQYSYEQYF,TGTGCCAGCACGGGACAGTACTCCTACGAGCAGTACTTC
TRBJ2-5,TRBV9,15,-,TRBD1,CASSTRTGGGETQYF,TGTGCCAGCAGCACCCGGACAGGGGGGGGAGAGACCCAGTACTTC
TRBJ2-3,TRBV6-5,13,-,-,CASSPVGLNTQYF,TGTGCCAGCAGTCCGGTGGGACTCAATACGCAGTATTTT
TRBJ1-2,TRBV9,15,-,-,CASSDGTITFYGYTF,TGTGCCAGCAGCGATGGGACAATCACTTTCTATGGCTACACCTTC
TRBJ2-3,TRBV6-5,15,-,-,CASSYFEGRTDTQYF,TGTGCCAGCAGTTACTTTGAGGGGAGGACAGATACGCAGTATTTT
TRBJ2-3,TRBV29-1,15,-,TRBD2,CSVESAGGLTDTQYF,TGCAGCGTTGAATCCGCGGGGGGGCTAACAGATACGCAGTATTTT
TRBJ2-3,TRBV9,15,-,-,CASSVQGRRTDTQYF,TGTGCCAGCAGCGTACAGGGCCGAAGGACAGATACGCAGTATTTT
TRBJ1-1,TRBV9,15,-,-,CASSAGAHGGTEAFF,TGTGCCAGCAGCGCCGGGGCTCACGGGGGAACTGAAGCTTTCTTT
TRBJ2-7,TRBV6-1,15,few,TRBD1,CASSTGQTYSYEQYF,TGTGCCAGCAGCACGGGACAGACCTACTCCTACGAGCAGTACTTC
TRBJ1-1,TRBV2,13,-,-,CASSVGAREVAFF,TGTGCCAGCAGTGTCGGGGCCAGGGAGGTAGCTTTCTTT
TRBJ2-7,TRBV7-9,12,once,-,CASSLRVYEQYF,TGTGCCAGCAGCCTACGGGTGTACGAGCAGTACTTC
TRBJ1-3,TRBV10-3,12,-,-,CAILGRINTIYF,TGTGCCATCTTGGGCAGGATCAACACCATATATTTT
TRBJ2-1,TRBV27,13,-,-,CASSWGAHNEQFF,TGTGCCAGCAGTTGGGGAGCCCACAATGAGCAGTTCTTC
TRBJ2-7,TRBV28,14,-,TRBD1,CASTRTGDSYEQYF,TGTGCCAGCACTCGGACAGGCGACTCCTACGAGCAGTACTTC
TRBJ2-7,TRBV5-6,14,few,-,CASSLESRGYEQYF,TGTGCCAGCAGCTTGGAATCACGGGGTTACGAGCAGTACTTC
TRBJ2-7,TRBV5-6,11,medium-sized,-,CASSGGGEQYF,TGTGCCAGCAGCGGAGGTGGTGAGCAGTACTTC
TRBJ2-5,TRBV6-5,15,-,-,CASSYSGAEGETQYF,TGTGCCAGCAGTTACTCTGGCGCGGAAGGAGAGACCCAGTACTTC
TRBJ2-7,TRBV19,15,-,-,CASSIAVNPTYEQYF,TGTGCCAGTAGTATTGCGGTCAACCCTACCTACGAGCAGTACTTC
TRBJ2-5,TRBV9,17,once,TRBD2,CASTPRGTSGGRETQYF,TGTGCCAGCACCCCTAGGGGGACTAGCGGTGGACGGGAGACCCAGTACTTC
TRBJ1-5,TRBV19,15,once,-,CASSPLRGANQPQHF,TGTGCCAGTAGTCCCCTCCGCGGTGCCAATCAGCCCCAGCATTTT
TRBJ1-2,TRBV4-1,12,-,-,CASSQGVYGYTF,TGCGCCAGCAGCCAAGGAGTCTATGGCTACACCTTC
TRBJ2-7,TRBV27,15,-,-,CASSHNRDLTYEQYF,TGTGCCAGCAGCCACAACCGGGACTTAACTTACGAGCAGTACTTC
TRBJ2-7,TRBV28,14,-,TRBD2,CASSPLAGLYEQYF,TGTGCCAGCAGTCCACTAGCGGGCCTCTACGAGCAGTACTTC
TRBJ1-2,TRBV4-1,15,-,-,CASSQAEGFNYGYTF,TGCGCCAGCAGCCAAGCGGAGGGCTTTAACTATGGCTACACCTTC
TRBJ1-1,TRBV7-8,14,-,-,CASSLMTPDTEAFF,TGTGCCAGCAGCTTGATGACTCCGGACACTGAAGCTTTCTTT
TRBJ1-2,TRBV28,14,-,-,CASSLTKGSGGYTF,TGTGCCAGCAGTTTAACGAAGGGTTCGGGGGGCTACACCTTC
TRBJ2-3,TRBV9,15,once,-,CASSVHRVRTDTQYF,TGTGCCAGCAGCGTACACAGGGTACGCACAGATACGCAGTATTTT
TRBJ1-2,TRBV30,12,once,-,CAWETPNYGYTF,TGTGCCTGGGAGACACCTAACTATGGCTACACCTTC
TRBJ2-3,TRBV27,14,-,-,CASTRGWGIDTQYF,TGTGCCAGCACCAGGGGTTGGGGTATAGATACGCAGTATTTT
TRBJ2-7,TRBV15,14,-,-,CATSGEPRDYEQYF,TGTGCCACCAGCGGCGAACCCCGGGACTACGAGCAGTACTTC
TRBJ1-2,TRBV7-9,15,-,-,CASSPPGSRGYGYTF,TGTGCCAGCAGCCCCCCCGGGAGCCGGGGCTATGGCTACACCTTC
TRBJ2-7,TRBV29-1,12,-,-,CSVLGTTYEQYF,TGCAGCGTTTTGGGCACAACCTACGAGCAGTACTTC
TRBJ2-7,TRBV28,16,once,-,CASSSPFTSSQSEQYF,TGTGCCAGCAGCTCCCCGTTTACCTCCTCGCAGTCCGAGCAGTACTTC
TRBJ2-7,TRBV30,13,-,-,CAHRAQGNYEQYF,TGTGCCCACAGGGCCCAGGGGAATTACGAGCAGTACTTC
TRBJ2-2,TRBV4-1,17,once,-,CASSQRSGGQKTGELFF,TGCGCCAGCAGCCAACGCTCAGGGGGGCAGAAGACCGGGGAGCTGTTTTTT
TRBJ1-4,TRBV7-2,15,-,-,CASSLGASRNEKLFF,TGTGCCAGCAGCTTAGGAGCCTCGAGGAATGAAAAACTGTTTTTT